This TCR beta chain was recovered during a study of T-cell reconstitution after alpha-beta-depleted transplantation in children. This CDR3 is 16 amino acids long. Germline V lookup: CDR1 SGHRS, CDR2 YFSETQ. V was trimmed by 1 base and J by 5 bases, leaving 13 bases between them. This clonotype was observed at least ten times. A TCRbeta library incorporating unique molecular identifiers was prepared. MiXCR, run by TCRdb on the PCR reads, gives a single entry per CDR3 protein. The sample consists of hundreds of thousands of distinct CDR3 sequences, roughly 15% of them appearing once. The chain links TRBV5-1 to TRBJ1-6; D may be TRBD1 (6 bases). The source is a human donor who donated a stem cell graft to a child with acute myeloid leukemia. The material was PBMCs from the stem cell graft donor, obtained from the stem cell graft. As DNA, the CDR3 is TGCGCCAGCAGCTTGCAGGGGACGTTAAATAATTCACCCCTCCACTTT. Protein sequence: CASSLQGTLNNSPLHF.